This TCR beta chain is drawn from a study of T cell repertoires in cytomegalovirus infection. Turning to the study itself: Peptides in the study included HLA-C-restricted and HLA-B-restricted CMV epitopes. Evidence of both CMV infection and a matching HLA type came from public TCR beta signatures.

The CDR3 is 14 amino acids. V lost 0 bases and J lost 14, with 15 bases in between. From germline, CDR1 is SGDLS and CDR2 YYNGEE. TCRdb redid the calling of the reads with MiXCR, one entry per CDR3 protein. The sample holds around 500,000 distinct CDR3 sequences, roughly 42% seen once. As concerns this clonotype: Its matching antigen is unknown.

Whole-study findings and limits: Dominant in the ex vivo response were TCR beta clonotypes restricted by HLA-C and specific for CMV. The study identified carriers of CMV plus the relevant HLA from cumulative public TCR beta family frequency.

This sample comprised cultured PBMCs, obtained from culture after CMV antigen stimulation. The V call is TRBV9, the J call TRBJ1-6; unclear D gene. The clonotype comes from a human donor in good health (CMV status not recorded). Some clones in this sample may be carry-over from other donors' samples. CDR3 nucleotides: TGTGCCAGCAGCGTAGGCCCGGAGCTGGAGTCCCTCCACTTT. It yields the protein CASSVGPELESLHF.